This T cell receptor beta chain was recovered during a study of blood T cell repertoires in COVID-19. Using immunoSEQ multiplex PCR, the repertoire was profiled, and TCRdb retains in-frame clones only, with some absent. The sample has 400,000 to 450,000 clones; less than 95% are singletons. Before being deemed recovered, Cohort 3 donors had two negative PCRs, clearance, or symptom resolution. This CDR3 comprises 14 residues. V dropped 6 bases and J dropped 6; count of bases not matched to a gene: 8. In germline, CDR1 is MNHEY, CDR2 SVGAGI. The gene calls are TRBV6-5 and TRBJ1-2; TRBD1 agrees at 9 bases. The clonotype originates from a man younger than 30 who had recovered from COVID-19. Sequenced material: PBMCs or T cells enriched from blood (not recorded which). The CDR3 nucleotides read TGTGCCAGCAGGAACACCGGGACAGGGAATGGCTACACCTTC. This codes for CASRNTGTGNGYTF.